This T cell receptor (beta chain) was retrieved from a study of cytomegalovirus exposure and HLA in healthy donors. Whole-study results and caveats: CMV serostatus alone was available as immune exposure information.

This clone was seen more than once but under ten times. Its antigen is currently unknown. This CDR3 comprises 14 residues. With 0 bases removed from V and 1 base from J, the gap between germline ends came to 7 bases. Germline V gene data show CDR1 as SGHRS and CDR2 as YFSETQ. The primer mix had 60 Vbeta and 13 Jbeta primers. Profiled with immunoSEQ multiplex PCR; TCRdb holds only in-frame clones, not every one. The top ten hold more than 0.5% of the sample, which has fewer than 200,000 clones, 82% seen once. This chain connects TRBV5-1 to TRBJ2-5, with D possibly matching TRBD1 (6 bases). The sample consisted of PBMCs. The TCR sequence derives from a woman in her fifties or sixties in good health and CMV-seronegative. Written as DNA, the CDR3 is TGCGCCAGCAGCTTGGGGACAGTCCAAGAGACCCAGTACTTC. Protein product: CASSLGTVQETQYF.